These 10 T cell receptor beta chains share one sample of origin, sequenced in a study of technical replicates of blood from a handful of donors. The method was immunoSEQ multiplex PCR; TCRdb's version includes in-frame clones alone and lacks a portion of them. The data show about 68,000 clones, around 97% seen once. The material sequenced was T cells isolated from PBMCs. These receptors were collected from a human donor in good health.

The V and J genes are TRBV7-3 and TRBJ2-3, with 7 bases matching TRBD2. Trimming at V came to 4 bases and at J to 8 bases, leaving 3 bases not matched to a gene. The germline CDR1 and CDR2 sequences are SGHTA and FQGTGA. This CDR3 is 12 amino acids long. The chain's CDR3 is CASSSSSGTQYF. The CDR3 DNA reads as TGTGCCAGCAGCTCCTCTAGCGGTACGCAGTATTTT. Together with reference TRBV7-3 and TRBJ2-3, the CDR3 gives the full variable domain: GAGVSQTPSNKVTEKGKYVELRCDPISGHTALYWYRQSLGQGPEFLIYFQGTGAADDSGLPNDRFFAVRPEGSVSTLKIQRTERGDSAVYLCASSSSSGTQYFGPGTRLTVL.

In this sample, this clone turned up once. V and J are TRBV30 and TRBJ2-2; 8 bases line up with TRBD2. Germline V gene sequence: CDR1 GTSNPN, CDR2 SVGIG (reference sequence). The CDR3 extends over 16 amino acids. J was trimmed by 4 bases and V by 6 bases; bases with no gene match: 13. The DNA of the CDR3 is TGTGCCTGTCTATTCGGGAGGGCCCCGGGCACCGGGGAGCTGTTTTTT. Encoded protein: CACLFGRAPGTGELFF.

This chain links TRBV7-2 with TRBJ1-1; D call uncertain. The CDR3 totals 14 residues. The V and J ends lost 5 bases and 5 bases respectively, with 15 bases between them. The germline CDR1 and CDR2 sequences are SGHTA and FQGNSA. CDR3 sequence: CASSAMGRMTEAFF. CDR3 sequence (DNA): TGTGCCAGCAGCGCCATGGGCAGGATGACTGAAGCTTTCTTT.

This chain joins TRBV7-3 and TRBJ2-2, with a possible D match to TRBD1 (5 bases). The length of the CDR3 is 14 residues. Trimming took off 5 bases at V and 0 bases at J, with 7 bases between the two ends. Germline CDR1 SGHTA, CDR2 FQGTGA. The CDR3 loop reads CASSVGANTGELFF. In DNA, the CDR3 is TGTGCCAGCAGCGTAGGGGCGAACACCGGGGAGCTGTTTTTT.

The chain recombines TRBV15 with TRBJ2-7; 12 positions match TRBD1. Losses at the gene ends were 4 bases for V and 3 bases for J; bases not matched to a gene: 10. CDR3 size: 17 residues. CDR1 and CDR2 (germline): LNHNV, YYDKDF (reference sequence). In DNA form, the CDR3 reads TGTGCCACCAGCATAACCCCGGGACAGGGGGCGTACTACGAGCAGTACTTC. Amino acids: CATSITPGQGAYYEQYF.

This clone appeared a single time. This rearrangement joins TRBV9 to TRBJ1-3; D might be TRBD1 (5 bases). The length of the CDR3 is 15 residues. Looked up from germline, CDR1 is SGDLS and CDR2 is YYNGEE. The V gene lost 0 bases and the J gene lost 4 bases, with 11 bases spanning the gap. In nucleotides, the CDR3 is TGTGCCAGCAGCGTAGAACGGGGGTCCGGAAACACCATATATTTT. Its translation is CASSVERGSGNTIYF.

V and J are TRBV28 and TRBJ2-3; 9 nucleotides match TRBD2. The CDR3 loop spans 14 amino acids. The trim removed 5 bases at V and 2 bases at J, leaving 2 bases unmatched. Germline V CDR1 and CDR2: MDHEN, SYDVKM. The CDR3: CASSPSGDTDTQYF. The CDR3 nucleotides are TGTGCCAGCAGTCCTAGCGGGGACACAGATACGCAGTATTTT.

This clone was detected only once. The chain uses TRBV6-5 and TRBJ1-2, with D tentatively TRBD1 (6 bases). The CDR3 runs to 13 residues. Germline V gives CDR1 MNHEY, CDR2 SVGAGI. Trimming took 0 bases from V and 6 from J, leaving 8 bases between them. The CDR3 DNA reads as TGTGCCAGCAGTTACTCGAAGGGGGATGGCTACACCTTC. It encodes CASSYSKGDGYTF.

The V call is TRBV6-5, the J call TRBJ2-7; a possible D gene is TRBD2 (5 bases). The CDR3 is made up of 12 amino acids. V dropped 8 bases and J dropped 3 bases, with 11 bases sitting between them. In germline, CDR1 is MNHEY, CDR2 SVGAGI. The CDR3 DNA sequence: TGTGCCAGCGGAAGTAGCGTCTACGAGCAGTACTTC. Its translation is CASGSSVYEQYF.

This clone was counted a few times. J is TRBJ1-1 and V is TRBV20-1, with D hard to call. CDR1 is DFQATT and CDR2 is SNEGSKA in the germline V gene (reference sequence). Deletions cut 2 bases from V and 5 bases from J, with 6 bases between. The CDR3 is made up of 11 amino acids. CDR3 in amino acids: CSARLFTEAFF. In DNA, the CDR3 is TGCAGTGCTAGACTCTTTACTGAAGCTTTCTTT.